This is a list of T cell receptor beta chains from one sample in a study of T cells expressing NK-cell markers. TCRdb re-analyzed the 5' RACE reads; it lists each CDR3 protein once, without DNA. The table lists about 160,000 distinct CDR3 sequences. The specimen sequenced was blood T cells: a sorted CD56 or NKG2C T cell subset, CD4+ or CD8+ T cells, or bulk PBMC T cells (not recorded which). These TCRs come from a woman between 18 and 75 years old in good health. Each CDR3 is given with its conserved first and last residue.

j_call	cdr3_length	v_call	cdr3_aa
TRBJ1-6	14	TRBV11-2	CASSLSGGDSPLHF
TRBJ1-5	15	TRBV7-9	CASSQDRISNQPQHF
TRBJ1-2	12	TRBV29-1	CSVGVGLGGYTF
TRBJ2-3	14	TRBV29-1	CSVERSQGTDTQYF
TRBJ2-7	15	TRBV20-1	CSARRWEGAGYEQYF
TRBJ2-4	17	TRBV20-1	CSASDPSGRLGKNIQYF
TRBJ1-1	12	TRBV5-1	CASSVTGSRAFF
TRBJ1-2	13	TRBV5-1	CASSLDQGGGYTF
TRBJ2-5	15	TRBV20-1	CSARQSGTGAETQYF
TRBJ2-1	16	TRBV29-1	CSVEEQSTYTYNEQFF
TRBJ2-2	18	TRBV2	CASSPGLAGGPNTGELFF
TRBJ1-2	12	TRBV3-1	CASSQGGYGYTF
TRBJ2-3	16	TRBV9	CASSVSLAGIRDTQYF
TRBJ2-3	16	TRBV12-3/TRBV12-4	CASSLRTSGSTDTQYF
TRBJ1-1	13	TRBV7-2	CASRFAGNTEAFF
TRBJ1-2	14	TRBV7-3	CASSLTGQGLDYTF
TRBJ2-5	15	TRBV20-1	CSANGDRAGQETQYF
TRBJ1-5	15	TRBV5-5	CASSTGTGVHQPQHF
TRBJ1-3	15	TRBV12-3/TRBV12-4	CASSGHPTSGNTIYF
TRBJ2-7	14	TRBV6-5	CASSFTSGVYEQYF
TRBJ2-5	16	TRBV27	CASGTGGMLLQETQYF
TRBJ2-5	14	TRBV5-1	CASSLVGGQETQYF
TRBJ2-1	11	TRBV10-3	CAIRTSDEQFF
TRBJ1-2	15	TRBV3-1	CASSQGAGQPYGYTF
TRBJ1-6	15	TRBV7-9	CASSQLEKSGSPLHF
TRBJ2-5	15	TRBV9	CASSSTGQYQETQYF
TRBJ2-1	17	TRBV4-2	CASSQVPSGTSLGEQFF
TRBJ1-1	16	TRBV11-2	CARGSVRTGKNTEAFF
TRBJ2-1	13	TRBV7-2	CASSLVAGNEQFF
TRBJ2-5	19	TRBV2	CASSLTSGRAEDVQETQYF
TRBJ1-5	14	TRBV19	CASSRTGPNQPQHF
TRBJ2-5	15	TRBV7-9	CASSLSSASAETQYF
TRBJ2-3	16	TRBV10-1	CASSESGQGSTDTQYF
TRBJ2-5	15	TRBV7-8	CASSKTLDRQETQYF
TRBJ2-3	11	TRBV25-1	CASSEAVTQYF
TRBJ1-1	15	TRBV10-3	CATYQGQGLNTEAFF
TRBJ2-5	16	TRBV4-1	CASSQDRRGAWETQYF
TRBJ2-7	13	TRBV7-2	CASSLSRDQGKYF
TRBJ1-4	18	TRBV5-1	CASSLDPLTGTGARKLFF
TRBJ2-1	13	TRBV24-1	CATSDRGTSEQFF
TRBJ1-5	14	TRBV20-1	CSARDPGGNQPQHF
TRBJ2-7	15	TRBV9	CASSVGTSVVYEQYF
TRBJ1-5	15	TRBV5-1	CASSDGTGGNQPQHF
TRBJ2-2	17	TRBV10-3	CAISPRTGAPNTGELFF
TRBJ1-5	13	TRBV20-1	CSAPGQGNQPQHF
TRBJ2-5	15	TRBV9	CASSVAGVNQETQYF